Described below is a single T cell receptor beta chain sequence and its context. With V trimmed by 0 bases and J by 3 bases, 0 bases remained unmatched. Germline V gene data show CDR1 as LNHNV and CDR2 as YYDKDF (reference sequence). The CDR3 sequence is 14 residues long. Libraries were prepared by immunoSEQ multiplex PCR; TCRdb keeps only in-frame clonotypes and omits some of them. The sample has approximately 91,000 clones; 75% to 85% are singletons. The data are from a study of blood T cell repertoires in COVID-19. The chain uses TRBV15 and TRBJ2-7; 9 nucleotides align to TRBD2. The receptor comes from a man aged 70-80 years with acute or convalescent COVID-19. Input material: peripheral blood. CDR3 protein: CATSREAGGYEQYF. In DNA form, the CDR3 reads TGTGCCACCAGCAGAGAAGCGGGAGGCTACGAGCAGTACTTC.